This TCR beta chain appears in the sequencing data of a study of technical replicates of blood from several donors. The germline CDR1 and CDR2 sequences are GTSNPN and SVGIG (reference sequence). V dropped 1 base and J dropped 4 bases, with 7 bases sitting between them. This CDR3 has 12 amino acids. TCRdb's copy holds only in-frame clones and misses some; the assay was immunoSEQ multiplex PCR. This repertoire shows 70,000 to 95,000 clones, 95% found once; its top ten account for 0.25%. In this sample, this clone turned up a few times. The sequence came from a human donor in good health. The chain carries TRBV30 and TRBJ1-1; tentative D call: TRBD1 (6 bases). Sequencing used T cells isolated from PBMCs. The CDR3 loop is CAWSAGATEAFF. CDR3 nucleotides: TGTGCCTGGAGTGCAGGGGCCACTGAAGCTTTCTTT.